This T cell receptor (beta chain) appears in the sequencing data of a study of identical twins. Regarding the study as a whole: Conclusions leaned on cross-sectional statistical analysis and did not track the same donors over time.

Concerning this clonotype itself: The antigen is unknown.

The cDNA had a unique molecular identifier and a template-switch universal primer site. MiXCR, applied by TCRdb to the 5' RACE reads, yields one record per CDR3 protein. The sample consists of 1.5 million to 2 million distinct CDR3 sequences, about 32% of them appearing once. Trimming removed 3 bases from V and 8 bases from J, with 14 bases in between. The CDR3 has 14 residues. The TCR sequence derives from a newborn girl in good health. Material: cord blood. The chain employs TRBV12-3 or TRBV12-4 and TRBJ1-5; D unresolved. The CDR3 DNA sequence: TGTGCCAGCAGTTTGTTTCTGGGCGATGAGCCCCAGCATTTT. Translation gives CASSLFLGDEPQHF.